In this sample, the clone carrying this TCR beta chain turned up many times. This entry comes from a study of T-cell reconstitution after alpha-beta-depleted transplantation in children. Germline V gene lookup returns CDR1 LNHNV and CDR2 YYDKDF (reference sequence). V shed 0 bases and J shed 2 bases, with 12 bases lying between them. CDR3 length: 16 residues. Unique molecular identifiers featured in how the TCRbeta library was prepared. TCRdb used MiXCR to reprocess the PCR reads, holding one entry per CDR3 protein. The table lists 190,000 or so distinct CDR3 sequences, about 6.3% of them singletons, with approximately 2.9% in the top ten.

This sequence originates from a human donor who donated a stem cell graft to a child with Wiskott-Aldrich syndrome. This specimen was PBMCs from the stem cell graft donor, taken from the stem cell graft. This sequence joins TRBV15 and TRBJ2-3, with D tentatively TRBD2 (7 bases). The CDR3 loop reads CATSRDTGGPTDTQYF. The CDR3 region has the DNA TGTGCCACCAGCAGAGATACGGGGGGCCCCACAGATACGCAGTATTTT. Full variable domain (remainder filled in from reference TRBV15 and TRBJ2-3): DAMVIQNPRYQVTQFGKPVTLSCSQTLNHNVMYWYQQKSSQAPKLLFHYYDKDFNNEADTPDNFQSRRPNTSFCFLDIRSPGLGDTAMYLCATSRDTGGPTDTQYFGPGTRLTVL.